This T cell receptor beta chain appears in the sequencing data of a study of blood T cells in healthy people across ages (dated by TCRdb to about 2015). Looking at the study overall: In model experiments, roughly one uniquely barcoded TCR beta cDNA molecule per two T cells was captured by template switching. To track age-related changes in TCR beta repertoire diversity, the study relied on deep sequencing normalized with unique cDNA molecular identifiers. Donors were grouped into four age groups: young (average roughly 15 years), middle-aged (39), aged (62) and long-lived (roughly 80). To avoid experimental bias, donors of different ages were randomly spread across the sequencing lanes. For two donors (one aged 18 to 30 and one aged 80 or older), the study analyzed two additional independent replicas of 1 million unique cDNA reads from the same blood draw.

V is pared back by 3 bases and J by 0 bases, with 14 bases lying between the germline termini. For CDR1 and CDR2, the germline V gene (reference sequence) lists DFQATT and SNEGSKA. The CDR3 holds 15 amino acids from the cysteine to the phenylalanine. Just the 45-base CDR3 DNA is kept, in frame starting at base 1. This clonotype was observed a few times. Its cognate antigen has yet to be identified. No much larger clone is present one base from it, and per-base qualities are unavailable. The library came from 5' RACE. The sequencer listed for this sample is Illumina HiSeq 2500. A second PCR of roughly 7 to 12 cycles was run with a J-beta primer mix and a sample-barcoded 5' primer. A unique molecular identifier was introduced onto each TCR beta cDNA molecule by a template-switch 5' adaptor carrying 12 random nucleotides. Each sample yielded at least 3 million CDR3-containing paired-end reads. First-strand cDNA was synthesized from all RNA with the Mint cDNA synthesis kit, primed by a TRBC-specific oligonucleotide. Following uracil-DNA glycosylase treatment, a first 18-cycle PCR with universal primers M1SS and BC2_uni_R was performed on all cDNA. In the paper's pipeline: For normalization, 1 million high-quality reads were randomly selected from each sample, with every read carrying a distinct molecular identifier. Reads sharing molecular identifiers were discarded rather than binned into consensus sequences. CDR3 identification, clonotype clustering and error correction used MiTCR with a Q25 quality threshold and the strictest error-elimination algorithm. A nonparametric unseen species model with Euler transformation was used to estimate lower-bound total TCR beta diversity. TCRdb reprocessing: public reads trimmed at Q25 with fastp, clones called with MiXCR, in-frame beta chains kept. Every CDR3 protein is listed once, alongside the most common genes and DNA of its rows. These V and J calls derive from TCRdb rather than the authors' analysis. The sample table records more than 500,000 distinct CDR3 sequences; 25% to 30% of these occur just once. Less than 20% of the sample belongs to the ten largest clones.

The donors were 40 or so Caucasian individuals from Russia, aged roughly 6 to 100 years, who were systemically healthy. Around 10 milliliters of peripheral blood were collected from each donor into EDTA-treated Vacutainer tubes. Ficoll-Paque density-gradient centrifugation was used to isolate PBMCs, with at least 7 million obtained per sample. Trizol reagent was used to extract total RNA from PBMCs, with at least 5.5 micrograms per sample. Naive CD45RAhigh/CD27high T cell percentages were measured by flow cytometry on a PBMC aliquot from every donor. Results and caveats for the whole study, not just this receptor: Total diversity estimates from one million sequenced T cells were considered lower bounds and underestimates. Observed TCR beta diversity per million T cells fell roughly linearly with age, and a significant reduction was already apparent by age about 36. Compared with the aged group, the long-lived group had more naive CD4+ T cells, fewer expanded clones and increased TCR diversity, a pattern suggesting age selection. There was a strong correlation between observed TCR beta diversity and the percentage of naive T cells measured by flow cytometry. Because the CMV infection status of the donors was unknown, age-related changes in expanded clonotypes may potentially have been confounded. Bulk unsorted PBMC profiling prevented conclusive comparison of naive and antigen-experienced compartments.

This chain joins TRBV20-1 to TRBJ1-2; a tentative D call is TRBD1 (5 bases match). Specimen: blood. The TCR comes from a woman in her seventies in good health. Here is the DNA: TGCAGTGCTAGTGGAGGGGCCCATTCTAACTATGGCTACACCTTC. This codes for CSASGGAHSNYGYTF.